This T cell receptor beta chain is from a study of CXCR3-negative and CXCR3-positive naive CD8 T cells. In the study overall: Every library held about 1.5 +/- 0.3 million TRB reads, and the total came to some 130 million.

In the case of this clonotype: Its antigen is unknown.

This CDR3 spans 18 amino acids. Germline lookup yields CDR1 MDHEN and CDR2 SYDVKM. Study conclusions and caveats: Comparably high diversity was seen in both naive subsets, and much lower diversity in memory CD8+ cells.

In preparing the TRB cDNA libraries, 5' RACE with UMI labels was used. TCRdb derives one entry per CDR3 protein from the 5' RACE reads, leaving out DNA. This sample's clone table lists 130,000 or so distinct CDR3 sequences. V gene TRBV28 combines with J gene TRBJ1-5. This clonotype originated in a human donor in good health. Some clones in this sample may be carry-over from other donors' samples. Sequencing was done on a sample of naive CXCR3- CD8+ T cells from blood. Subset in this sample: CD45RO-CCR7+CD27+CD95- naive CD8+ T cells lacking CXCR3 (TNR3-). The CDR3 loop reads CASIRLRDQTYSNQPQHF.